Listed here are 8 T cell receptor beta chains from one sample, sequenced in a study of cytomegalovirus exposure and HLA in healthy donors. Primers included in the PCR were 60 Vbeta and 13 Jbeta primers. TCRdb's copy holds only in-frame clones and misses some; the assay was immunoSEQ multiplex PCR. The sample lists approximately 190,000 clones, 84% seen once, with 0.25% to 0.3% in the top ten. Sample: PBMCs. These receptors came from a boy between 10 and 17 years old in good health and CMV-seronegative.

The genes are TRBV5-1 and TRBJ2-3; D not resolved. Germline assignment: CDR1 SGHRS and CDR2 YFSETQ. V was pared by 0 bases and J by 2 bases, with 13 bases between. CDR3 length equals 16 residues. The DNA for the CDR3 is TGCGCCAGCAGCTTGGTCAACAGTGTGTTCACAGATACGCAGTATTTT. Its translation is CASSLVNSVFTDTQYF.

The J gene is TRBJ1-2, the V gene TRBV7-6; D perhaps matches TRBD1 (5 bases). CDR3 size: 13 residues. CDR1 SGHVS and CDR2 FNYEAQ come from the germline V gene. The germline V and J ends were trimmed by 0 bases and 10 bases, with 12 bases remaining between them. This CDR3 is CASSLASRAPYTF. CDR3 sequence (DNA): TGTGCCAGCAGCTTAGCATCCAGGGCCCCCTACACCTTC.

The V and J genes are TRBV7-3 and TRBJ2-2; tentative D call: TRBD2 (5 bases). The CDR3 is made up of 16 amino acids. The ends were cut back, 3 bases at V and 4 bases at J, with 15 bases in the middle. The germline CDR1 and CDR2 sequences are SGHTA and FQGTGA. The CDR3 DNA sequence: TGTGCCAGCAGCTTTCTGGGGAGTGCGAGCACCGGGGAGCTGTTTTTT. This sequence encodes CASSFLGSASTGELFF.

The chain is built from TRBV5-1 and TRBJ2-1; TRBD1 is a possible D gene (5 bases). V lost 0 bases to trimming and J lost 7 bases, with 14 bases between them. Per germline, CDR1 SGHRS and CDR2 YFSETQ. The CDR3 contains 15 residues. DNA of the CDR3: TGCGCCAGCAGCTTGGCCGGCGCAGGGCTGAATGAGCAGTTCTTC. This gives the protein CASSLAGAGLNEQFF.

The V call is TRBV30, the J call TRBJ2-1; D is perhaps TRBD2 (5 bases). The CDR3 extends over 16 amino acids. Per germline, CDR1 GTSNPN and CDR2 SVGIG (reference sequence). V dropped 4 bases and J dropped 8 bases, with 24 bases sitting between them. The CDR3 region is CAWMDSPRERIDEQFF. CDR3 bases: TGTGCCTGGATGGATTCTCCCCGGGAAAGGATTGATGAGCAGTTCTTC.

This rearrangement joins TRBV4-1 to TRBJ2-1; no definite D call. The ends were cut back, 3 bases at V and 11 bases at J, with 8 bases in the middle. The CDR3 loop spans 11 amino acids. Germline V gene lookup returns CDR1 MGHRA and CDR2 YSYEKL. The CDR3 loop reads CASSQLSKQFF. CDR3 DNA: TGCGCCAGCAGCCAGCTATCAAAGCAGTTCTTC.

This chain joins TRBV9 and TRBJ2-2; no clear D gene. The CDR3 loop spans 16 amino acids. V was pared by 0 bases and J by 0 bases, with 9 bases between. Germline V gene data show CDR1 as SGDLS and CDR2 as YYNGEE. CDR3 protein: CASSVGAGANTGELFF. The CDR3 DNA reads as TGTGCCAGCAGCGTAGGGGCAGGTGCGAACACCGGGGAGCTGTTTTTT.

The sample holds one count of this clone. Written as DNA, the CDR3 is TGTGCCAGCAGTGACAGAAGAAACCAAGAGACCCAGTACTTC. Its protein product is CASSDRRNQETQYF. The chain couples TRBV2 to TRBJ2-5, with no clear D. Per germline, CDR1 SNHLY and CDR2 FYNNEI. The CDR3 extends over 14 amino acids. Trimming pared 3 bases from V and 0 bases from J, leaving 8 bases between.